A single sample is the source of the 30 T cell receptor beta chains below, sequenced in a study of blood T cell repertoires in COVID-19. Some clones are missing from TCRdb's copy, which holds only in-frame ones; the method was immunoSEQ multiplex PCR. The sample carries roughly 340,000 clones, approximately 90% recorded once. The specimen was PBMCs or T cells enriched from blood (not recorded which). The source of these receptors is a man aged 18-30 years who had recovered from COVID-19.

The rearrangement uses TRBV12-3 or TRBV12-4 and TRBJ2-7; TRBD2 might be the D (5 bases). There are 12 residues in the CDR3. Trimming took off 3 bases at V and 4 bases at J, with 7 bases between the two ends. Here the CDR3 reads CASSFGGYEQYF. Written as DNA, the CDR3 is TGTGCCAGCAGTTTTGGAGGTTACGAGCAGTACTTC.

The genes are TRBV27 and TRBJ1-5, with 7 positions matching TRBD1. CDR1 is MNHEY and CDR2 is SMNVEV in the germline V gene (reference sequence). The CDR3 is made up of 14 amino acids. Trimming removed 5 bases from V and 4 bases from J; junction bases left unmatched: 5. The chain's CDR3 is CASSPSTGNQPQHF. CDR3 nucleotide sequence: TGTGCCAGCAGTCCTTCGACAGGGAATCAGCCCCAGCATTTT.

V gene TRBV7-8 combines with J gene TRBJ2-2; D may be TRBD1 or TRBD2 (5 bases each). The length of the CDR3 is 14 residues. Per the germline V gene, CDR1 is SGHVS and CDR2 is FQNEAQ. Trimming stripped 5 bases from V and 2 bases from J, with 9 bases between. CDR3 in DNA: TGTGCCAGCAGCCGGGGCTTAAACACCGGGGAGCTGTTTTTT. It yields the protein CASSRGLNTGELFF.

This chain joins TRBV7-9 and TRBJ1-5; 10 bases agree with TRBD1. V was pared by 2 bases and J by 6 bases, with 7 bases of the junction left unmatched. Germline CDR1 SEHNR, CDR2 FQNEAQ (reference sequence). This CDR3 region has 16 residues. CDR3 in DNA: TGTGCCAGCAGCTTAACGGGACAGGGGAACCGTCAGCCCCAGCATTTT. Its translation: CASSLTGQGNRQPQHF. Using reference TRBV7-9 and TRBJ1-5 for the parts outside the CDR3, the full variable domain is DTGVSQNPRHKITKRGQNVTFRCDPISEHNRLYWYRQTLGQGPEFLTYFQNEAQLEKSRLLSDRFSAERPKGSFSTLEIQRTEQGDSAMYLCASSLTGQGNRQPQHFGDGTRLSIL.

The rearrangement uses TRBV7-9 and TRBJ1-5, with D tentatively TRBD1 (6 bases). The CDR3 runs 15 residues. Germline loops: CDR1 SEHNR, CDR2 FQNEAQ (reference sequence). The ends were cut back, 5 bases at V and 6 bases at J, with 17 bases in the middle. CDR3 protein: CASSPRGGGSQPQHF. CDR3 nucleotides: TGTGCCAGCAGCCCAAGGGGGGGAGGTAGTCAGCCCCAGCATTTT.

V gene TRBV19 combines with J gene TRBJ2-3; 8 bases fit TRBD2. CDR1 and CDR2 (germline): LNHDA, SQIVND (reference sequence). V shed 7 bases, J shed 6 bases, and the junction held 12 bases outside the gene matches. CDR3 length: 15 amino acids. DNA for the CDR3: TGTGCCAGTAAGGTCTCGGGGGGGTTTGAGGATACGCAGTATTTT. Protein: CASKVSGGFEDTQYF.

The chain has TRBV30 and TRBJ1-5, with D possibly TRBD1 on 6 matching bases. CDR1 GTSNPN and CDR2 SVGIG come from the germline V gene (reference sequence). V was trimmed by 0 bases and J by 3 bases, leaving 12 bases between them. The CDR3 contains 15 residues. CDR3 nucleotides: TGTGCCTGGAGTGTACTTAGGGACACCAATCAGCCCCAGCATTTT. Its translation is CAWSVLRDTNQPQHF.

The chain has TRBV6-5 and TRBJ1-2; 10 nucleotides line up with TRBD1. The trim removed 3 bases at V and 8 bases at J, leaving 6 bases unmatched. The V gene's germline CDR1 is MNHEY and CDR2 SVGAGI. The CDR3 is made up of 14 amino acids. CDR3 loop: CASSYTGQGDGYTF. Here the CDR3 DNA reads TGTGCCAGCAGTTATACTGGACAGGGGGACGGCTACACCTTC.

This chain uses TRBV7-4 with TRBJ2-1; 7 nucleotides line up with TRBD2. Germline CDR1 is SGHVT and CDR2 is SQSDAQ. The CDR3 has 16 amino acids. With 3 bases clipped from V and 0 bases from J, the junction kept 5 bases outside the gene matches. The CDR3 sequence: CASSFQWTSSYNEQFF. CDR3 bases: TGTGCCAGCAGCTTCCAATGGACTAGCTCCTACAATGAGCAGTTCTTC.

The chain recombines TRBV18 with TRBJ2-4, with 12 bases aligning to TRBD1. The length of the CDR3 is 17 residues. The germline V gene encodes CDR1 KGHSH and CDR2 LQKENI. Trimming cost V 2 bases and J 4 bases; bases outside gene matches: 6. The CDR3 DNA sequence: TGTGCCAGCTCACCAGTAGGGACAGGGGGCGTTAAAAACATTCAGTACTTC. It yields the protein CASSPVGTGGVKNIQYF.

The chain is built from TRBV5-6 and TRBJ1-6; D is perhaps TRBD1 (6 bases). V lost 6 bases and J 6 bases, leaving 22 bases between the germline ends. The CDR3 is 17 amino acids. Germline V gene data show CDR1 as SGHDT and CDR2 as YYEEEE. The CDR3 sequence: CASTSTGGGYGNSPLHF. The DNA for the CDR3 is TGTGCCAGCACGTCGACTGGGGGCGGATACGGTAATTCACCCCTCCACTTT.

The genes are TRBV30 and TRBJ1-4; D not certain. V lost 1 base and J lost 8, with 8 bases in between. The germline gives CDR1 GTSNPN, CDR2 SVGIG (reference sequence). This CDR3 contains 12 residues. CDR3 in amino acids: CAWSGDGEKLFF. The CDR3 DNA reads TGTGCCTGGAGTGGTGACGGGGAAAAACTGTTTTTT. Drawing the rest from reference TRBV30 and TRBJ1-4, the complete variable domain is SQTIHQWPATLVQPVGSPLSLECTVEGTSNPNLYWYRQAAGRGLQLLFYSVGIGQISSEVPQNLSASRPQDRQFILSSKKLLLSDSGFYLCAWSGDGEKLFFGSGTQLSVL.

The DNA of the CDR3 is TGTGCCTGGAGACTAGCGGCCTCCTACGAGCAGTACTTC. It encodes CAWRLAASYEQYF. The rearrangement links TRBV30 to TRBJ2-7; TRBD2 matches 8 bases. V gave up 3 bases and J gave up 0 bases; unmatched junction bases: 1. Germline loops: CDR1 GTSNPN, CDR2 SVGIG (reference sequence). CDR3 size: 13 residues.

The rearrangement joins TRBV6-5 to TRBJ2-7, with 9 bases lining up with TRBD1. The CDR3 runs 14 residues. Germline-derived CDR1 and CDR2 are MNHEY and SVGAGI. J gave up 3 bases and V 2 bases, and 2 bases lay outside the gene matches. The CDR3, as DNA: TGTGCCAGCAGTTACGGGACAGGGTTCTACGAGCAGTACTTC. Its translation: CASSYGTGFYEQYF.

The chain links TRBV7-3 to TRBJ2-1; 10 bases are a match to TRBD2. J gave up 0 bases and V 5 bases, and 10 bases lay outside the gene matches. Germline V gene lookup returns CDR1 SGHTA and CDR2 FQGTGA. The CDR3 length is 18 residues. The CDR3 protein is CASSAKVTSGLSYNEQFF. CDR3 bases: TGTGCCAGCAGCGCCAAGGTGACTAGCGGGCTCTCCTACAATGAGCAGTTCTTC.

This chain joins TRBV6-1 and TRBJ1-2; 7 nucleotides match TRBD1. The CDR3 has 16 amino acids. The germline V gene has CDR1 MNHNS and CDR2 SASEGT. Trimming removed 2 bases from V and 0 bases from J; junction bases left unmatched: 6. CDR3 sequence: CASSESGGPTNYGYTF. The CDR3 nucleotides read TGTGCCAGCAGTGAATCAGGGGGACCAACTAACTATGGCTACACCTTC.

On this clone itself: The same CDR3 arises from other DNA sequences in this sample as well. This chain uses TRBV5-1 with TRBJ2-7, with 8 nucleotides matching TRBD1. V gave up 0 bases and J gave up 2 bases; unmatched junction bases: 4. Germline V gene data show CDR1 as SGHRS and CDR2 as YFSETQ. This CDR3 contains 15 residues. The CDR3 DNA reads TGCGCCAGCAGCTTGGGTGGGACAGGAGCCTACGAGCAGTACTTC. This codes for CASSLGGTGAYEQYF.

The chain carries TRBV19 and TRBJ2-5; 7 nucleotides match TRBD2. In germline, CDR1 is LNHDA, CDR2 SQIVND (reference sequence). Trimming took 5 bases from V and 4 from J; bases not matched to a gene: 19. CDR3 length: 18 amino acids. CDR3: CASSPQLRLAGGGETQYF. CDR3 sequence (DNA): TGTGCCAGTAGTCCCCAATTGCGACTAGCAGGAGGTGGAGAGACCCAGTACTTC. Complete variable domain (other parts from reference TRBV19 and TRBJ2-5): DGGITQSPKYLFRKEGQNVTLSCEQNLNHDAMYWYRQDPGQGLRLIYYSQIVNDFQKGDIAEGYSVSREKKESFPLTVTSAQKNPTAFYLCASSPQLRLAGGGETQYFGPGTRLLVL.

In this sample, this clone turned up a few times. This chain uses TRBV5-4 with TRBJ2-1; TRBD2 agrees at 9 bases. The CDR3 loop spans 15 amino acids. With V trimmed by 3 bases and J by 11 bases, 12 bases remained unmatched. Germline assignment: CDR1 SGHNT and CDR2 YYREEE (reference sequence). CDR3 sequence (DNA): TGTGCCAGCAGCTCCCTTGCGGGGGGGAAAGCCCAGCAGTTCTTC. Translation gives CASSSLAGGKAQQFF. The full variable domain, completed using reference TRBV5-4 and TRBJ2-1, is ETGVTQSPTHLIKTRGQQVTLRCSSQSGHNTVSWYQQALGQGPQFIFQYYREEENGRGNFPPRFSGLQFPNYSSELNVNALELDDSALYLCASSSLAGGKAQQFFGPGTRLTVL.

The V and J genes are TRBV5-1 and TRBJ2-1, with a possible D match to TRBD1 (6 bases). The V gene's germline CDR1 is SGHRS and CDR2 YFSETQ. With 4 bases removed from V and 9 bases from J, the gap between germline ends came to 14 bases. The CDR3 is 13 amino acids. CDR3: CASSIPQGSEQFF. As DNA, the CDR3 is TGCGCCAGCAGCATACCCCAGGGGAGTGAGCAGTTCTTC. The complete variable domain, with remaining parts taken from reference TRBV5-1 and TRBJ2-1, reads KAGVTQTPRYLIKTRGQQVTLSCSPISGHRSVSWYQQTPGQGLQFLFEYFSETQRNKGNFPGRFSGRQFSNSRSEMNVSTLELGDSALYLCASSIPQGSEQFFGPGTRLTVL.

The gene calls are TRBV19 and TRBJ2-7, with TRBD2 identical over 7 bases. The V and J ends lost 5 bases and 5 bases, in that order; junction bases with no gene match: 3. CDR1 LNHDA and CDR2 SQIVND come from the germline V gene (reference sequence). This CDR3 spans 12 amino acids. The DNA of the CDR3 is TGTGCCAGTAGTTCGCTAGCGGACGAGCAGTACTTC. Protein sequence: CASSSLADEQYF. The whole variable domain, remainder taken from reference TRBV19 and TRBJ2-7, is DGGITQSPKYLFRKEGQNVTLSCEQNLNHDAMYWYRQDPGQGLRLIYYSQIVNDFQKGDIAEGYSVSREKKESFPLTVTSAQKNPTAFYLCASSSLADEQYFGPGTRLTVT.

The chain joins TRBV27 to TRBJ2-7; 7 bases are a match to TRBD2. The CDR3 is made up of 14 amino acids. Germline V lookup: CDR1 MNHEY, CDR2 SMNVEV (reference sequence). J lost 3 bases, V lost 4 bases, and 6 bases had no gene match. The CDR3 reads CASSSLTSFYEQYF. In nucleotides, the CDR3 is TGTGCCAGCAGTTCGCTGACTAGCTTCTACGAGCAGTACTTC.

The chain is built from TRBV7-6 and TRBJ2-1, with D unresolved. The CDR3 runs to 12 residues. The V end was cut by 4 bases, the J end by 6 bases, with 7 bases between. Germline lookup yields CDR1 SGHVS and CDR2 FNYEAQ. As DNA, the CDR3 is TGTGCCAGCAGCTCTAGAGGCAATGAGCAGTTCTTC. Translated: CASSSRGNEQFF.

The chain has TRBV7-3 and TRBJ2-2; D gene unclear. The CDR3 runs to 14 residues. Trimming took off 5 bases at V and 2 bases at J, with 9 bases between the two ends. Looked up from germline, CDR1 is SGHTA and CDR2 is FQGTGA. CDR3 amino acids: CASSESHNTGELFF. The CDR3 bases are TGTGCCAGCAGCGAGAGCCATAACACCGGGGAGCTGTTTTTT. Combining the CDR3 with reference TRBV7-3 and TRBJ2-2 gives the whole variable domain GAGVSQTPSNKVTEKGKYVELRCDPISGHTALYWYRQSLGQGPEFLIYFQGTGAADDSGLPNDRFFAVRPEGSVSTLKIQRTERGDSAVYLCASSESHNTGELFFGEGSRLTVL.

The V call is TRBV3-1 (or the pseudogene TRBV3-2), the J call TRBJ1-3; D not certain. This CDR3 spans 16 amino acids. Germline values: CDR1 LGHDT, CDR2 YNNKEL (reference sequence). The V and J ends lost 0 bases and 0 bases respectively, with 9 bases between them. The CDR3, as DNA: TGTGCCAGCAGCCAAGACTACCCCGGCTCTGGAAACACCATATATTTT. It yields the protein CASSQDYPGSGNTIYF.

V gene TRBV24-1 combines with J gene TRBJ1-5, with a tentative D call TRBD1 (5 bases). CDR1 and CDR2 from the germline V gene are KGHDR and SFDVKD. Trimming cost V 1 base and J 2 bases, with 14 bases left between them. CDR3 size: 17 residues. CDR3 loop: CATSDFTQDLGNQPQHF. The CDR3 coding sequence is TGTGCCACCAGTGATTTCACACAGGACCTCGGCAATCAGCCCCAGCATTTT.

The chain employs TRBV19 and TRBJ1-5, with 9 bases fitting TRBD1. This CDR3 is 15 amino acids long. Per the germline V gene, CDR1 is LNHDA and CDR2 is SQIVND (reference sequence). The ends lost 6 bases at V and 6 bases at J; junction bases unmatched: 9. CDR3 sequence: CASSPGTGQGQPQHF. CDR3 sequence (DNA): TGTGCCAGTAGCCCCGGGACAGGGCAAGGTCAGCCCCAGCATTTT.

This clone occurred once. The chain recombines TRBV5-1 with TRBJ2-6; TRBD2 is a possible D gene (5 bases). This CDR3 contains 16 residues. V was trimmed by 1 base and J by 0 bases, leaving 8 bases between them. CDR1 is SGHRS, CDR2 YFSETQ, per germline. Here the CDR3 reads CASSLYGNSGANVLTF. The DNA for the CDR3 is TGCGCCAGCAGCTTGTACGGGAACTCTGGGGCCAACGTCCTGACTTTC.

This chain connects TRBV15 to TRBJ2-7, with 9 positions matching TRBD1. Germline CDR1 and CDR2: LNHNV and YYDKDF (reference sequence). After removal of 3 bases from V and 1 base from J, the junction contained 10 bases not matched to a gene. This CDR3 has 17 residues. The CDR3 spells CATSSHGQGTVSYEQYF. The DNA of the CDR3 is TGTGCCACCAGCAGTCATGGACAGGGGACAGTTTCCTACGAGCAGTACTTC.

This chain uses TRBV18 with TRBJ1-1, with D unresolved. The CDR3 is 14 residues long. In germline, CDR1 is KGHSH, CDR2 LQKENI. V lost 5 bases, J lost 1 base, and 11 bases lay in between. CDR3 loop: CASSAASKNTEAFF. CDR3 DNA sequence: TGTGCCAGCTCAGCGGCCAGCAAGAACACTGAAGCTTTCTTT.